This T cell receptor beta chain was identified during a study of cytomegalovirus exposure and HLA in healthy donors. V was clipped by 4 bases and J by 7 bases; unmatched bases: 9. Germline values: CDR1 SGDLS, CDR2 YYNGEE. The CDR3 spans 15 residues. 60 Vbeta and 13 Jbeta primers were used in PCR. TCRdb keeps only in-frame clones here, not all; method: immunoSEQ multiplex PCR. The data hold roughly 54,000 clones, with approximately 82% observed a single time. The chain carries TRBV9 and TRBJ2-7; 12 bases are shared with TRBD2. The sequence came from a middle-aged man in good health and CMV-seronegative. Sequencing used PBMCs. The CDR3 nucleotides are TGTGCCAGCAGCCTTACTAGCGGGGGGCCGGGTGAGCAGTACTTC. This gives the protein CASSLTSGGPGEQYF.